These 15 T cell receptor beta chains originate from one sample sequenced in a study of blood T cell repertoires in COVID-19. Generated by immunoSEQ multiplex PCR, the TCRdb table keeps only in-frame clones and is missing some. The data show 85,000 to 100,000 clones, with 90% seen just once and about 1.8% held by the top ten. Specimen: peripheral blood. The source is a man aged 60-69 years with acute or convalescent COVID-19.

V usage is TRBV7-9 and J usage is TRBJ1-1; D unclear. Trimming stripped 10 bases from V and 0 bases from J, with 9 bases between. This CDR3 has 12 residues. Per germline, CDR1 SEHNR and CDR2 FQNEAQ (reference sequence). The CDR3 is CANQTMNTEAFF. CDR3 nucleotide sequence: TGTGCCAACCAAACTATGAACACTGAAGCTTTCTTT.

The chain recombines TRBV7-8 with TRBJ1-6; D uncertain. The germline CDR1 and CDR2 sequences are SGHVS and FQNEAQ. V lost 2 bases and J lost 10, with 15 bases in between. The CDR3 is 15 residues long. CDR3 DNA sequence: TGTGCCAGCAGCTTAAATCCAGATTTATTCTCACCCCTCCACTTT. It translates to CASSLNPDLFSPLHF.

The chain employs TRBV2 and TRBJ1-6; D ambiguous. Germline-derived CDR1 and CDR2 are SNHLY and FYNNEI. This CDR3 comprises 14 residues. Trimming removed 3 bases from V and 6 bases from J, with 9 bases in between. CDR3 nucleotides: TGTGCCAGCAGTGATCGAGGGCTTAATTCACCCCTCCACTTT. This codes for CASSDRGLNSPLHF.

CDR3 residues: CASSLSQGETGELFF. The DNA for the CDR3 is TGCGCCAGCAGCTTGTCCCAGGGGGAGACCGGGGAGCTGTTTTTT. The chain links TRBV5-1 to TRBJ2-2; 7 bases are shared with TRBD1. The CDR3 totals 15 residues. Trimming cost V 1 base and J 5 bases; bases outside gene matches: 5. Germline CDR1 SGHRS, CDR2 YFSETQ. The whole variable domain, filled in from reference TRBV5-1 and TRBJ2-2, reads KAGVTQTPRYLIKTRGQQVTLSCSPISGHRSVSWYQQTPGQGLQFLFEYFSETQRNKGNFPGRFSGRQFSNSRSEMNVSTLELGDSALYLCASSLSQGETGELFFGEGSRLTVL.

This chain joins TRBV7-2 and TRBJ1-4, with D perhaps matching TRBD1 (5 bases). Germline V lookup: CDR1 SGHTA, CDR2 FQGNSA. Trimming left V 3 bases short and J 7 bases short, with 18 bases between. CDR3 length equals 16 residues. CDR3 in amino acids: CASSFVGFRGGEKLFF. In DNA form, the CDR3 reads TGTGCCAGCAGCTTCGTGGGGTTTAGGGGTGGTGAAAAACTGTTTTTT.

V gene TRBV18 combines with J gene TRBJ1-5, with unresolved D. V lost 5 bases to trimming and J lost 0 bases, with 5 bases between them. Germline CDR1 reads KGHSH; CDR2 reads LQKENI. This CDR3 comprises 13 residues. The CDR3 DNA is TGTGCCAGCTCAGGAGATAGCAATCAGCCCCAGCATTTT. Encoded protein: CASSGDSNQPQHF.

This clone has a single count. The V and J genes are TRBV16 and TRBJ2-4; 11 nucleotides align to TRBD1. CDR1 KGHSY and CDR2 FQNENV come from the germline V gene. V shed 5 bases, J shed 3 bases, and the junction held 6 bases outside the gene matches. This CDR3 comprises 16 residues. DNA of the CDR3: TGTGCCAGCAGCGCCTCCGGGACAGGGGGCAAAAACATTCAGTACTTC. This gives the protein CASSASGTGGKNIQYF.

The chain recombines TRBV5-4 with TRBJ1-2, with TRBD1 identical over 8 bases. V was pared by 1 base and J by 5 bases, with 4 bases of the junction left unmatched. This CDR3 contains 14 residues. CDR1 is SGHNT, CDR2 YYREEE, per germline (reference sequence). CDR3 sequence reads: CASSLMTGEYGYTF. The DNA of the CDR3 is TGTGCCAGCAGCTTGATGACAGGGGAATATGGCTACACCTTC. Based on the CDR3 plus reference TRBV5-4 and TRBJ1-2, the full variable domain is ETGVTQSPTHLIKTRGQQVTLRCSSQSGHNTVSWYQQALGQGPQFIFQYYREEENGRGNFPPRFSGLQFPNYSSELNVNALELDDSALYLCASSLMTGEYGYTFGSGTRLTVV.

The CDR3 DNA sequence: TGTGCCAGCAGTTACCTCCCAGGGGGCTCCAACACTGAAGCTTTCTTT. Translated: CASSYLPGGSNTEAFF. This chain connects TRBV6-5 to TRBJ1-1; the match to TRBD1 covers 8 bases. J lost 2 bases, V lost 2 bases, and 7 bases had no gene match. The CDR3 has 16 amino acids. The germline gives CDR1 MNHEY, CDR2 SVGAGI.

The CDR3 sequence: CASQEPGNTIYF. The DNA of the CDR3 is TGTGCCAGTCAGGAACCTGGAAACACCATATATTTT. The rearrangement links TRBV7-2 to TRBJ1-3; no clear D gene. Per germline, CDR1 SGHTA and CDR2 FQGNSA. V lost 9 bases to trimming and J lost 2 bases, with 8 bases between them. This CDR3 region has 12 residues. Drawing the rest from reference TRBV7-2 and TRBJ1-3, the complete variable domain is GAGVSQSPSNKVTEKGKDVELRCDPISGHTALYWYRQSLGQGLEFLIYFQGNSAPDKSGLPSDRFSAERTGGSVSTLTIQRTQQEDSAVYLCASQEPGNTIYFGEGSWLTVV.

The chain links TRBV19 to TRBJ1-1; D uncertain. The CDR3 spans 14 residues. The V and J ends lost 5 bases and 0 bases respectively, with 10 bases between them. CDR1 and CDR2 from the germline V gene are LNHDA and SQIVND (reference sequence). CDR3 nucleotide sequence: TGTGCCAGTAGTGTTGGACTGATGAACACTGAAGCTTTCTTT. Its protein is CASSVGLMNTEAFF.

The chain has TRBV5-1 and TRBJ1-1, with 7 positions matching TRBD1. Looked up from germline, CDR1 is SGHRS and CDR2 is YFSETQ. Losses at the gene ends were 0 bases for V and 6 bases for J; bases not matched to a gene: 5. This CDR3 spans 14 amino acids. The CDR3 coding sequence is TGCGCCAGCAGCTTGGAAGACAGGGTCCCTGAAGCTTTCTTT. Translating gives CASSLEDRVPEAFF.

The CDR3 DNA follows: TGTGCCAGCAGCTTGGCCGGAACAAGGTCGGGCACTGAAGCTTTCTTT. This sequence encodes CASSLAGTRSGTEAFF. The J gene is TRBJ1-1, the V gene TRBV5-6; D gene ambiguous. Trimming cost V 0 bases and J 4 bases, with 16 bases left between them. CDR3 size: 16 residues. Germline CDR1 SGHDT, CDR2 YYEEEE.

The chain recombines TRBV5-6 with TRBJ1-1; TRBD1 is a possible D gene (6 bases). The CDR3 contains 17 residues. CDR1 is SGHDT and CDR2 is YYEEEE in the germline V gene. Trimming removed 1 base at V and 0 bases at J, with 16 bases between. The CDR3 DNA is TGTGCCAGCAGCTTGCAGGGGCGGGTGTTTATGAACACTGAAGCTTTCTTT. Its protein is CASSLQGRVFMNTEAFF.

This chain uses TRBV5-8 with TRBJ2-1, with D possibly TRBD1 on 6 matching bases. V shed 0 bases and J shed 7 bases, with 26 bases lying between them. This CDR3 has 19 amino acids. The germline V gene has CDR1 SGHTS and CDR2 YDEGEE. For the CDR3, the DNA is TGTGCCAGCAGCTTGGGGGTTGGTGGGGGCGTAAGCCTCCTGAATGAGCAGTTCTTC. This codes for CASSLGVGGGVSLLNEQFF.